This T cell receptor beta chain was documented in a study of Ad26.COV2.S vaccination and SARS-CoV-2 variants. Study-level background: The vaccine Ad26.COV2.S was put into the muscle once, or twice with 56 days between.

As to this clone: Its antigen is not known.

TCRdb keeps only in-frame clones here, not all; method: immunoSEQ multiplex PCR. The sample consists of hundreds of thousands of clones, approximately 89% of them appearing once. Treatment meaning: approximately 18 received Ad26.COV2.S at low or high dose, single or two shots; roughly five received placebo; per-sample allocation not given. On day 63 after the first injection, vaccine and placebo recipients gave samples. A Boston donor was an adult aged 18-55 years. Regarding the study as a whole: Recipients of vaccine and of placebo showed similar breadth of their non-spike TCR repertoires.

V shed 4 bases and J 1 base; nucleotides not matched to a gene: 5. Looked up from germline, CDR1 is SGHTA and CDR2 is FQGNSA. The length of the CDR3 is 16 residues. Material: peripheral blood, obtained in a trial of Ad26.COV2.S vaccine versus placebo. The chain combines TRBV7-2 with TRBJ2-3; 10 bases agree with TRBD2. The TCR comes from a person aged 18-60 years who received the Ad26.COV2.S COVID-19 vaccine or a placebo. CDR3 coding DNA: TGTGCCAGCAGCTCACGGACTAGCGGAGGCACAGATACGCAGTATTTT. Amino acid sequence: CASSSRTSGGTDTQYF.